The clone carrying this T cell receptor (beta chain) was observed at least ten times. Data came from immunoSEQ multiplex PCR; TCRdb stores just in-frame clones and leaves some out. The repertoire holds 1.5 million to 2.5 million clones, with less than 95% as singletons. Naive CD8 cells, CD45RO-negative and positively selected for CCR7, excluded terminally differentiated effector memory CD45RA+ cells. The CDR3 spans 17 residues. Looked up from germline, CDR1 is MNHNS and CDR2 is SASEGT. Trimming cost V 0 bases and J 2 bases, with 17 bases left between them. The data were obtained in a study of shared clonotypes between healthy human individuals.

The clonotype originates from a man younger than 35 in good health. What was sequenced was naive CD8+ T cells sorted from blood. The chain joins TRBV6-1 to TRBJ2-7; D remains unclear. This chain's CDR3 is CASSEAPSVAHPYEQYF. CDR3 bases: TGTGCCAGCAGTGAAGCACCGTCCGTTGCCCATCCCTACGAGCAGTACTTC.